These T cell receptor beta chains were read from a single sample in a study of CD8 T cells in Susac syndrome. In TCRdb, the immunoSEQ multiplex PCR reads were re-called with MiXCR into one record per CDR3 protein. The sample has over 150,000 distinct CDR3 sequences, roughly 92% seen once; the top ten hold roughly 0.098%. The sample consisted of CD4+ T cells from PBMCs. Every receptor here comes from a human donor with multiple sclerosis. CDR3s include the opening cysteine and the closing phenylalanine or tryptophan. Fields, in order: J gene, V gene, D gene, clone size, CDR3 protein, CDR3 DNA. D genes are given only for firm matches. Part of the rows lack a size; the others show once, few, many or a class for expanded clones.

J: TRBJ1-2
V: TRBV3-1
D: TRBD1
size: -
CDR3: CASSLRTGGYYGYTF
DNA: TGTGCCAGCAGCCTCCGGACAGGGGGCTACTATGGCTACACCTTC

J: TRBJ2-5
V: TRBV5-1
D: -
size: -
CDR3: CASSNPGRETQYF
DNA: TGCGCCAGCAGTAATCCGGGAAGAGAGACCCAGTACTTC

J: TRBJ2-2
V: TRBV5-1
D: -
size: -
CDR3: CASSSRDNTGELFF
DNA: TGCGCCAGCAGCTCCAGGGATAACACCGGGGAGCTGTTTTTT

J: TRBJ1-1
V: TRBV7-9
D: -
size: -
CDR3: CASSLETGNTEAFF
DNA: TGTGCCAGCAGCTTAGAGACAGGGAACACTGAAGCTTTCTTT

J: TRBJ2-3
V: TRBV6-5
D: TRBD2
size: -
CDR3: CASSYSREGSTDTQYF
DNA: TGTGCCAGCAGTTACTCACGGGAGGGGAGCACAGATACGCAGTATTTT

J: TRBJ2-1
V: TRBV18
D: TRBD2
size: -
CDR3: CASSPLAGVGDEQFF
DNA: TGTGCCAGCTCACCACTAGCGGGAGTGGGCGATGAGCAGTTCTTC

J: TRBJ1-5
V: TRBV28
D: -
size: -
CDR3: CASRPGRWDQPQHF
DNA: TGTGCCAGCCGACCGGGACGGTGGGATCAGCCCCAGCATTTT

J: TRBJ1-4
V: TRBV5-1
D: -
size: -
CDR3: CASSQGGDNEKLFF
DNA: TGCGCCAGCAGCCAAGGGGGAGATAATGAAAAACTGTTTTTT

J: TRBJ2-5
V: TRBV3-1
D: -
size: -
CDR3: CASSQDVGTQYF
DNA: TGTGCCAGCAGCCAAGATGTAGGGACCCAGTACTTC

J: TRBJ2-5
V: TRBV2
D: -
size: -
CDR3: CASNVRGPPETQYF
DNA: TGTGCCAGCAACGTGCGAGGGCCGCCGGAGACCCAGTACTTC

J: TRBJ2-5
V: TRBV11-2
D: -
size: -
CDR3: CASSPRWEETQYF
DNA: TGTGCCAGCAGCCCTCGCTGGGAAGAGACCCAGTACTTC

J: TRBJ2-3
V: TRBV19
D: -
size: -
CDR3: CASKSMGNTDTQYF
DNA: TGTGCCAGTAAGTCGATGGGAAACACAGATACGCAGTATTTT

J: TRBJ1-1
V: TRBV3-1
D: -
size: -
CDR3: CASSQDLGTEAFF
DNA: TGTGCCAGCAGCCAAGATCTAGGCACTGAAGCTTTCTTT

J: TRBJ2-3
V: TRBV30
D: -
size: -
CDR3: CACRRGTSTDTQYF
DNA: TGTGCCTGTAGGAGAGGGACTAGCACAGATACGCAGTATTTT

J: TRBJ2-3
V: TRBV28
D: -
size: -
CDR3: CASTRASGTDRVDTQYF
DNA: TGTGCCAGCACCCGTGCCTCCGGGACTGATCGTGTAGATACGCAGTATTTT

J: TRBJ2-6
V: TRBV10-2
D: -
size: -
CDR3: CASRDSSGNVLTF
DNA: TGCGCCAGCCGAGACTCCTCGGGCAACGTCCTGACTTTC

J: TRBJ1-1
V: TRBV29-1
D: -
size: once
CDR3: CSVQRDILGTEAFF
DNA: TGCAGCGTCCAACGGGACATTTTAGGGACTGAAGCTTTCTTT

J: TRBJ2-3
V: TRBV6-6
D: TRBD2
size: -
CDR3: CASSSPGGGDTQYF
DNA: TGTGCCAGCAGCTCCCCTGGCGGGGGTGATACGCAGTATTTT

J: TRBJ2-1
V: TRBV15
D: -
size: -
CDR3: CATSFSLGAGRHNEQFF
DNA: TGTGCCACCAGCTTTAGTTTGGGAGCAGGTCGGCACAATGAGCAGTTCTTC

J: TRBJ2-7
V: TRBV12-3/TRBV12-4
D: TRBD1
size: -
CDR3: CASRPGGSSYEQYF
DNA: TGTGCCAGCAGACCAGGGGGCTCTAGCTACGAGCAGTACTTC

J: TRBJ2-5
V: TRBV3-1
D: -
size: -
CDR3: CASSLNGETQYF
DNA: TGTGCCAGCAGCCTGAACGGAGAGACCCAGTACTTC

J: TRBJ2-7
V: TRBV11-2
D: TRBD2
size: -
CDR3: CASSSIRSGRRTYEQYF
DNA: TGTGCCAGCAGTTCAATACGAAGCGGGAGGAGAACCTACGAGCAGTACTTC

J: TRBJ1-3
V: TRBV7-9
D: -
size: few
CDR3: CASSLDRHSGNTIYF
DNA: TGTGCCAGCAGCTTGGACCGACACTCTGGAAACACCATATATTTT

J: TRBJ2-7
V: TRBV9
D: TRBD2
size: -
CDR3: CASSGPSSGAEGEQYF
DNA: TGTGCCAGCAGCGGTCCGTCTAGCGGGGCAGAAGGCGAGCAGTACTTC

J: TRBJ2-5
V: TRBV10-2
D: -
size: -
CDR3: CASSEPGREETQYF
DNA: TGCGCCAGCAGTGAGCCTGGTAGGGAGGAGACCCAGTACTTC

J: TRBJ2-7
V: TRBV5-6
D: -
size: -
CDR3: CASSQVGRGEQYF
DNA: TGTGCCAGCAGCCAGGTTGGCAGGGGAGAGCAGTACTTC

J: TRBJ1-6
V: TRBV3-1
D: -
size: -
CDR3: CASSRVLGDSPLHF
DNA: TGTGCCAGCAGCCGGGTGCTTGGGGATTCACCCCTCCACTTT

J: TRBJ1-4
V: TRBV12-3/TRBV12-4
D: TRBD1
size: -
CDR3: CASSKNRGRGEKLFF
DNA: TGTGCCAGCAGCAAAAACAGGGGGCGCGGTGAAAAACTGTTTTTT

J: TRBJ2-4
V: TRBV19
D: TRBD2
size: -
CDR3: CASTAGLAGGLAKNIQYF
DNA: TGTGCCAGTACCGCGGGACTAGCGGGTGGACTAGCCAAAAACATTCAGTACTTC

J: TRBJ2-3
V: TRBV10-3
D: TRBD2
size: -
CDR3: CAISVYSPLAGVTDTQYF
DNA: TGTGCCATCAGTGTCTACTCACCTCTAGCGGGAGTCACAGATACGCAGTATTTT

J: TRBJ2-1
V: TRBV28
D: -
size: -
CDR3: CASSSSGNEQFF
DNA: TGTGCCAGCAGTTCAAGCGGGAATGAGCAGTTCTTC

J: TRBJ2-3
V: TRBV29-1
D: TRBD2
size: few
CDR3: CSVLGLAGADTQYF
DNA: TGCAGCGTTTTGGGACTAGCGGGAGCAGATACGCAGTATTTT

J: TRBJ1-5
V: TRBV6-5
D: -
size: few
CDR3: CASSYSAGADQPQHF
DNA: TGTGCCAGCAGTTACTCGGCGGGGGCGGATCAGCCCCAGCATTTT

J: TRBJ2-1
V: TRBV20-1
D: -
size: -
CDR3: CSARDLNNEQFF
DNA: TGCAGTGCTAGAGATCTGAACAATGAGCAGTTCTTC

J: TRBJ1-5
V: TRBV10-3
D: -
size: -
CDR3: CAISQGMDQPQHF
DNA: TGTGCCATCAGCCAGGGTATGGATCAGCCCCAGCATTTT

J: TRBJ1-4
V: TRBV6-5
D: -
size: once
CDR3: CASSYSWAVINEKLFF
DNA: TGTGCCAGCAGTTACTCTTGGGCAGTAATTAATGAAAAACTGTTTTTT

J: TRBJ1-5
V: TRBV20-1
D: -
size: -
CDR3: CSARIGGQRHQPQHF
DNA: TGCAGTGCTAGAATTGGGGGGCAAAGACATCAGCCCCAGCATTTT

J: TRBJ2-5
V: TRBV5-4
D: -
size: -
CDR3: CASSLPQILETQYF
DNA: TGTGCCAGCAGCCTTCCCCAGATCCTAGAGACCCAGTACTTC

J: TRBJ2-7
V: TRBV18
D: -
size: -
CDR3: CASSPRGRALEQYF
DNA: TGTGCCAGCTCACCTCGGGGCAGGGCCCTCGAGCAGTACTTC

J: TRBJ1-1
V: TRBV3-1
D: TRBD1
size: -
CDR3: CASSQRAGQGKAFF
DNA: TGTGCCAGCAGCCAAAGAGCCGGACAGGGTAAAGCTTTCTTT

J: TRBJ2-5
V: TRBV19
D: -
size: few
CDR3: CASSLTYQETQYF
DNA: TGTGCCAGTAGTCTAACGTACCAAGAGACCCAGTACTTC

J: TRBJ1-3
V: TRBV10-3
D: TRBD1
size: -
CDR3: CATMGQGSGNTIYF
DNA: TGTGCCACCATGGGACAGGGATCCGGAAACACCATATATTTT

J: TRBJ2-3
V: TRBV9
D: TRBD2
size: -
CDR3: CASSLAGDVADTQYF
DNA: TGTGCCAGCAGTTTAGCGGGAGATGTGGCAGATACGCAGTATTTT

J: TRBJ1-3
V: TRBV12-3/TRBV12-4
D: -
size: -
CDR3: CASSFGPGGRGNTIYF
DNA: TGTGCCAGCAGTTTCGGGCCCGGGGGACGAGGAAACACCATATATTTT

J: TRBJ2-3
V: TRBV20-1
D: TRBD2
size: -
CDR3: CSATNPGLAGVEDTQYF
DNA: TGCAGTGCTACCAACCCGGGACTAGCGGGAGTCGAAGATACGCAGTATTTT

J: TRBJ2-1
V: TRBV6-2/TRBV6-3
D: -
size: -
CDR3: CASSFGGKDEQFF
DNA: TGTGCCAGCAGTTTCGGAGGAAAGGATGAGCAGTTCTTC

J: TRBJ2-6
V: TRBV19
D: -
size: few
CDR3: CASSGSLANVLTF
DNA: TGTGCCAGTAGTGGCTCGTTGGCCAACGTCCTGACTTTC